The clone carrying this T cell receptor (beta chain) appeared once. An end of the junction does not agree with germline; a read error may underlie this. Data came from immunoSEQ multiplex PCR; TCRdb stores just in-frame clones and leaves some out. The sample lists some 49,000 clones; around 90% were seen once. This entry belongs to a study of T cell changes during pregnancy in multiple sclerosis. CDR1 is GTSNPN, CDR2 SVGIG, per germline (reference sequence). This CDR3 has 11 residues. J is TRBJ2-7 and V is TRBV30; D not resolved. The starting material was peripheral blood, obtained after pregnancy. This TCR derives from a female donor in good health, enrolled as a control in a pregnancy study. DNA of the CDR3: TGTACCTGGAGTGTCAGATACGAGCAGTACTTC. This translates into CTWSVRYEQYF.